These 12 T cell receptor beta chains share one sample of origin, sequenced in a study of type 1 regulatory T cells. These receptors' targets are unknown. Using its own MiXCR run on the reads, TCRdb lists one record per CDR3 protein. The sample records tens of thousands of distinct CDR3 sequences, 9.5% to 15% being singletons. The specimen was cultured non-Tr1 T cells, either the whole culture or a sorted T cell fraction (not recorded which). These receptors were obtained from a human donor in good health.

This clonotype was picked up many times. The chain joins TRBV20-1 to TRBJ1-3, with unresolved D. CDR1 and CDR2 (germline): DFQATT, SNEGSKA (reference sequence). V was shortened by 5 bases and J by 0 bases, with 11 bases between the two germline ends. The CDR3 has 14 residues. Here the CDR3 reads CSAAGGPSGNTIYF. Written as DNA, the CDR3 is TGCAGTGCTGCCGGCGGGCCCTCTGGAAACACCATATATTTT.

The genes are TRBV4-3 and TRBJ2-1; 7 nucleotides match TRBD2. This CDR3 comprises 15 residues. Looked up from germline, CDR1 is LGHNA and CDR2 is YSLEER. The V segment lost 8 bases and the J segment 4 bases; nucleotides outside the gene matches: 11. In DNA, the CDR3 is TGCGCCAGCGGCAATCAGGCTAGCGGATACAATGAGCAGTTCTTC. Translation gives CASGNQASGYNEQFF.

CDR3 region: CASTPTGIAEAFF. The CDR3 bases are TGTGCCAGCACCCCCACAGGGATTGCTGAAGCTTTCTTT. V and J are TRBV3-1 and TRBJ1-1, with D perhaps TRBD1 (6 bases). Trimming stripped 7 bases from V and 6 bases from J, with 15 bases between. The V gene's germline CDR1 is LGHDT and CDR2 YNNKEL (reference sequence). The CDR3 length is 13 residues.

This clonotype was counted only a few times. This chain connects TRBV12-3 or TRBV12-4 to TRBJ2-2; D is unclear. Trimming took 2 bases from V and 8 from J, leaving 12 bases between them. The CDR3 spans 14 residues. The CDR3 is CASSLSPVPGELFF. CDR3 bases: TGTGCCAGCAGTTTAAGTCCGGTGCCGGGGGAGCTGTTTTTT.

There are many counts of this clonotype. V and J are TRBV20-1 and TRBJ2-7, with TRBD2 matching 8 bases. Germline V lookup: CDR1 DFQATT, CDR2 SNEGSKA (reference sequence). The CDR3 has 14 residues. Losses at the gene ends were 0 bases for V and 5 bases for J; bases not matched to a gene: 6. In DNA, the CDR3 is TGCAGTGCTAGAGATAACTCGGGAGGGAACGAGCAGTACTTC. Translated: CSARDNSGGNEQYF.

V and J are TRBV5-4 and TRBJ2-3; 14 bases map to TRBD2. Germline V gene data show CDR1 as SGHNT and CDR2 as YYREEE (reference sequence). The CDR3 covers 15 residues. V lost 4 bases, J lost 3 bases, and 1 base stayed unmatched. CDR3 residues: CASSRTSGRTDTQYF. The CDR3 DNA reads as TGTGCCAGCAGCCGGACTAGCGGGAGGACAGATACGCAGTATTTT.

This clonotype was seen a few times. The CDR3 region has the DNA TGTGCCAGCAGTTTTCGAGGGACGGTGAACGGCTACACCTTC. Protein: CASSFRGTVNGYTF. The chain employs TRBV12-3 or TRBV12-4 and TRBJ1-2; maybe TRBD1 (5 bases). V was cut by 3 bases and J by 8 bases, with 16 bases left in between. The CDR3 consists of 14 residues.

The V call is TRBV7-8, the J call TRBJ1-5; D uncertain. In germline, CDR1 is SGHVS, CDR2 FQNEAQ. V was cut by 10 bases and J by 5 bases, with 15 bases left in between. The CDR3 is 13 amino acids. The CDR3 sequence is CATSPQLDQPQHF. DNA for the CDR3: TGTGCCACGTCCCCCCAGCTGGATCAGCCCCAGCATTTT.

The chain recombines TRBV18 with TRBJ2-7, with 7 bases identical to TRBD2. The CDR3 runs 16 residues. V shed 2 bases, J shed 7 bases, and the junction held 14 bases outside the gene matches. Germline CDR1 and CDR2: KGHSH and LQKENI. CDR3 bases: TGTGCCAGCTCACCAGCGGGACTACTTAATTCGGGTGAGCAGTACTTC. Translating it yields CASSPAGLLNSGEQYF.

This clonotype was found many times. The CDR3 nucleotides read TGTGCCAGCAGCCCAGCGGGGGGGTTTAGAAATTCACCCCTCCACTTT. Its protein product is CASSPAGGFRNSPLHF. The chain couples TRBV27 to TRBJ1-6; weak D call: TRBD1 (5 bases). Germline V gives CDR1 MNHEY, CDR2 SMNVEV (reference sequence). Trimming removed 6 bases from V and 7 bases from J, with 19 bases in between. This CDR3 has 16 amino acids.

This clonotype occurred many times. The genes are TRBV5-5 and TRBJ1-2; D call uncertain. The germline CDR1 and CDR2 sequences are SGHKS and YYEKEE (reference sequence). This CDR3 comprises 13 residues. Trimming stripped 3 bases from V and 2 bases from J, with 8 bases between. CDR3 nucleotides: TGTGCCAGCAGCTCGTCACCCAACTATGGCTACACCTTC. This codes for CASSSSPNYGYTF.

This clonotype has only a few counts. CDR3 in amino acids: CASSLLDRGRYYGYTF. In DNA form, the CDR3 reads TGTGCCAGCAGTCTCCTCGACAGGGGGCGATACTATGGCTACACCTTC. The gene calls are TRBV27 and TRBJ1-2; the match to TRBD1 covers 10 bases. The V segment lost 5 bases and the J segment 3 bases; nucleotides outside the gene matches: 9. Germline assignment: CDR1 MNHEY and CDR2 SMNVEV (reference sequence). The CDR3 runs 16 residues.